This T cell receptor beta chain was sequenced for a study of control samples from healthy donors and cancer patients. Profiled with immunoSEQ multiplex PCR; TCRdb holds only in-frame clones, not every one. Seen here are roughly 18,000 clones, around 89% observed once, and the top ten hold just over 9%. Germline trimming cut 2 bases from V and 5 bases from J; bases unmatched to any gene: 5. Germline assignment: CDR1 SGHAT and CDR2 FQNNGV. The CDR3 is made up of 15 amino acids. This chain links TRBV11-2 with TRBJ2-2; 7 nucleotides line up with TRBD2. The sequencing sample was made of PBMCs. The clonotype comes from a woman aged 60-75 years with head and neck cancer. CDR3 amino acids: CASSLRPGGTGELFF. CDR3 DNA: TGTGCCAGCAGCTTAAGGCCGGGAGGTACCGGGGAGCTGTTTTTT.